This T cell receptor (beta chain) derives from a study of cytomegalovirus exposure and HLA in healthy donors. Turning to the study itself: Prior work identified about 120 million unique TCR beta sequences in about 179 million T cells.

On this clone itself: Its specificity is unknown.

The CDR3 has 15 residues. Looked up from germline, CDR1 is MGHRA and CDR2 is YSYEKL. V lost 1 base and J lost 2; bases outside the gene matches: 3. Primers: 60 Vbeta forward and 13 Jbeta reverse. Assay: immunoSEQ multiplex PCR; the TCRdb copy retains only in-frame clones and omits some. This sample has 70,000 to 100,000 clones; roughly 80% occur once, and the top ten carry roughly 30%. Study-wide results and limits: Segments of the TCR beta V type were, in most cases, productive about 90% or about 30% of the time in an earlier analysis.

Material for sequencing was PBMCs. The chain combines TRBV4-1 with TRBJ2-7; 9 positions agree with TRBD1. The TCR was taken from a man aged 50-59 years in good health and CMV-seropositive. The CDR3 sequence is CASSQGTGDPYEQYF. The CDR3 coding sequence is TGCGCCAGCAGCCAAGGGACAGGGGATCCCTACGAGCAGTACTTC.